Below, 12 T cell receptor beta chains from the same sample are listed, as sequenced in a study of T cell changes during pregnancy in multiple sclerosis. Generated by immunoSEQ multiplex PCR, the TCRdb table keeps only in-frame clones and is missing some. The table shows approximately 48,000 clones, with under 95% occurring only once. Sequencing used CD4+ T cells from peripheral blood mononuclear cells, obtained in the second trimester of pregnancy. The receptors were gathered from a female donor with multiple sclerosis, enrolled in a pregnancy study.

The CDR3 here is CASSLMGTSGGSTDTQYF. The DNA of the CDR3 is TGTGCCAGCAGCTTAATGGGGACTAGCGGGGGGAGCACAGATACGCAGTATTTT. The V gene is TRBV7-3, the J gene TRBJ2-3; the match to TRBD2 covers 15 bases. Trimming took 1 base from V and 0 from J; bases not matched to a gene: 2. The CDR3 is 18 amino acids. Germline V gene sequence: CDR1 SGHTA, CDR2 FQGTGA.

The chain is built from TRBV19 and TRBJ2-3; possible D gene TRBD2, 6 bases. Germline V lookup: CDR1 LNHDA, CDR2 SQIVND (reference sequence). The CDR3 has 12 residues. V lost 7 bases, J lost 3 bases, and 8 bases lay in between. CDR3 DNA: TGTGCCAGTACGGGGGAAACAGATACGCAGTATTTT. This encodes CASTGETDTQYF.

The chain is built from TRBV29-1 and TRBJ2-7; TRBD1 agrees at 8 bases. Trimming cost V 6 bases and J 3 bases; bases outside gene matches: 4. Per germline, CDR1 SQVTM and CDR2 ANQGSEA. The CDR3 is made up of 12 amino acids. The CDR3 sequence: CSVRTGSYEQYF. CDR3 DNA sequence: TGCAGCGTCAGGACAGGGAGCTACGAGCAGTACTTC.

J is TRBJ1-1 and V is TRBV18; D is unresolved. The germline V and J ends were trimmed by 8 bases and 2 bases, with 15 bases remaining between them. Germline CDR1 KGHSH, CDR2 LQKENI. The CDR3 consists of 14 residues. The CDR3 loop is CASAFTVSNTEAFF. Here the CDR3 DNA reads TGTGCCAGCGCTTTCACAGTTTCCAACACTGAAGCTTTCTTT. The whole variable domain, filled in from reference TRBV18 and TRBJ1-1, reads NAGVMQNPRHLVRRRGQEARLRCSPMKGHSHVYWYRQLPEEGLKFMVYLQKENIIDESGMPKERFSAEFPKEGPSILRIQQVVRGDSAAYFCASAFTVSNTEAFFGQGTRLTVV.

The V gene is TRBV7-2, the J gene TRBJ1-3; perhaps TRBD1 as D (6 bases). The germline CDR1 and CDR2 sequences are SGHTA and FQGNSA. V shed 0 bases and J shed 0 bases, with 9 bases lying between them. The CDR3 spans 16 residues. The CDR3 protein is CASSLAGASSGNTIYF. The DNA of the CDR3 is TGTGCCAGCAGCTTAGCGGGGGCCTCCTCTGGAAACACCATATATTTT.

The chain combines TRBV18 with TRBJ1-1; D call uncertain. V lost 3 bases and J 2 bases, leaving 7 bases between the germline ends. CDR3 length: 13 residues. Germline V lookup: CDR1 KGHSH, CDR2 LQKENI. Here the CDR3 DNA reads TGTGCCAGCTCACCCGCAGGAAACACTGAAGCTTTCTTT. This codes for CASSPAGNTEAFF.

This clone was seen only once. CDR3 residues: CASSQVSVGGGVSQPQHF. CDR3 DNA sequence: TGCGCCAGCAGCCAAGTATCGGTAGGGGGTGGGGTGAGTCAGCCCCAGCATTTT. J is TRBJ1-5 and V is TRBV4-3; D perhaps matches TRBD1 (6 bases). V dropped 1 base and J dropped 6 bases, with 22 bases sitting between them. Per germline, CDR1 LGHNA and CDR2 YSLEER. CDR3 length: 18 amino acids.

The V gene is TRBV4-2, the J gene TRBJ2-1, with a possible D match to TRBD2 (6 bases). With 1 base removed from V and 1 base from J, the gap between germline ends came to 8 bases. Germline CDR1 and CDR2: LGHNA and YNFKEQ. The CDR3 length is 15 residues. CDR3: CASSQVGGSYNEQFF. For the CDR3, the DNA is TGTGCCAGCAGCCAAGTAGGAGGGTCCTACAATGAGCAGTTCTTC.

V and J are TRBV11-2 and TRBJ2-5, with 7 bases fitting TRBD2. CDR1 is SGHAT and CDR2 is FQNNGV in the germline V gene. The CDR3 is made up of 17 amino acids. V trimming: 1 base; J trimming: 2 bases; junction bases outside the gene matches: 10. CDR3 nucleotides: TGTGCCAGCAGCTTAGCATGGGGTGCGGGGGAACAAGAGACCCAGTACTTC. This translates into CASSLAWGAGEQETQYF.

The count of this clone is one. This chain connects TRBV7-2 to TRBJ2-1; 11 bases align to TRBD2. The CDR3 has 16 amino acids. Germline V lookup: CDR1 SGHTA, CDR2 FQGNSA. V shed 0 bases and J 8 bases; nucleotides not matched to a gene: 6. The DNA of the CDR3 is TGTGCCAGCAGCTTAGCTTCTACTAGCGGGGGCTATGAGCAGTTCTTC. It is translated as CASSLASTSGGYEQFF.

The chain employs TRBV5-1 and TRBJ1-1; D is unclear. V dropped 3 bases and J dropped 6 bases, with 15 bases sitting between them. This CDR3 comprises 14 residues. The germline gives CDR1 SGHRS, CDR2 YFSETQ. CDR3 protein: CASSWAAAGAEAFF. CDR3 coding DNA: TGCGCCAGCAGCTGGGCCGCCGCCGGCGCTGAAGCTTTCTTT. The full variable domain, its missing parts supplied by reference TRBV5-1 and TRBJ1-1, is KAGVTQTPRYLIKTRGQQVTLSCSPISGHRSVSWYQQTPGQGLQFLFEYFSETQRNKGNFPGRFSGRQFSNSRSEMNVSTLELGDSALYLCASSWAAAGAEAFFGQGTRLTVV.

The chain carries TRBV6-5 and TRBJ2-1, with TRBD2 identical over 9 bases. CDR1 MNHEY and CDR2 SVGAGI come from the germline V gene. The junction had 10 bases not matched to a gene; V was cut back by 6 bases and J by 7 bases. The CDR3 contains 15 residues. The CDR3 sequence: CASSRSGGRGNEQFF. The CDR3 DNA reads as TGTGCCAGCAGCCGAAGCGGGGGGCGGGGGAATGAGCAGTTCTTC.